This entry describes one TCR beta chain. This sample stems from a study of blood T cell repertoires in COVID-19. TCRdb keeps only in-frame clones here, not all; method: immunoSEQ multiplex PCR. This table has 150,000 to 200,000 clones, 70% to 90% appearing once. The CDR3 is made up of 13 amino acids. Germline CDR1 and CDR2: SGHDT and YYEEEE. Trimming took 4 bases from V and 5 from J, leaving 12 bases between them. The sequencing input was PBMCs or T cells enriched from blood (not recorded which). The chain recombines TRBV5-6 with TRBJ1-2; D remains ambiguous. This TCR was sampled from a man aged 40-49 years who had recovered from COVID-19. CDR3 bases: TGTGCCAGCAGCCCGGGTCCGGATTATGGCTACACCTTC. Translated, it gives CASSPGPDYGYTF.